Each of the 14 T cell receptor beta chains below was sequenced from the same sample in a study of cytomegalovirus exposure and HLA in healthy donors. The PCR had 60 Vbeta and 13 Jbeta primers. Using immunoSEQ multiplex PCR, the repertoire was profiled, and TCRdb retains in-frame clones only, with some absent. The sample shows some 130,000 clones, about 79% of them seen only once. Sequencing was carried out using PBMCs. The source of these receptors is a man aged 18 to 29 in good health and CMV-seronegative.

Only one count was recorded for this clone. The chain has TRBV7-2 and TRBJ1-5; 9 nucleotides line up with TRBD1. V dropped 1 base and J dropped 7; count of bases not matched to a gene: 5. Germline V gene sequence: CDR1 SGHTA, CDR2 FQGNSA. The CDR3 runs to 15 residues. The CDR3: CASSLGQGGIQPQHF. Written as DNA, the CDR3 is TGTGCCAGCAGCTTAGGACAGGGGGGGATCCAGCCCCAGCATTTT.

The count of this clone is one. The chain has TRBV4-3 and TRBJ2-5, with TRBD1 as a possible D gene (7 bases). The J call may not be correct, given that the DNA end is closer to TRBJ2-7. Germline V gene data show CDR1 as LGHNA and CDR2 as YSLEER. The CDR3 is 19 residues long. CDR3 protein: CASSQDFRRGAGGSYEQYF. CDR3 DNA: TGCGCCAGCAGCCAAGATTTTAGGCGCGGGGCAGGGGGTTCCTACGAGCAGTACTTC.

This clone was detected a few times. The V gene is TRBV5-1, the J gene TRBJ2-7, with 7 bases identical to TRBD1. This CDR3 contains 13 residues. V lost 0 bases to trimming and J lost 3 bases; unmatched junction nucleotides: 0. Germline CDR1 and CDR2: SGHRS and YFSETQ. The CDR3 DNA reads TGCGCCAGCAGCTTGGACAGGGGCTACGAGCAGTACTTC. This encodes CASSLDRGYEQYF.

The rearrangement links TRBV30 to TRBJ2-1, with 11 bases aligning to TRBD2. Trimming at V came to 0 bases and at J to 7 bases, leaving 11 bases not matched to a gene. The CDR3 extends over 17 amino acids. Germline assignment: CDR1 GTSNPN and CDR2 SVGIG (reference sequence). Here the CDR3 DNA reads TGTGCCTGGAGTGTACTGGGACTAGCGGAGCAAGGGAATGAGCAGTTCTTC. This encodes CAWSVLGLAEQGNEQFF.

This chain joins TRBV7-9 and TRBJ1-1; D unclear. In germline, CDR1 is SEHNR, CDR2 FQNEAQ (reference sequence). Trimming pared 3 bases from V and 5 bases from J, leaving 16 bases between. The CDR3 totals 15 residues. The CDR3 DNA reads TGTGCCAGCAGCTTGCTGGGGAGCCGGGGTACTGAAGCTTTCTTT. Translating gives CASSLLGSRGTEAFF. Combining the CDR3 with reference TRBV7-9 and TRBJ1-1 gives the whole variable domain DTGVSQNPRHKITKRGQNVTFRCDPISEHNRLYWYRQTLGQGPEFLTYFQNEAQLEKSRLLSDRFSAERPKGSFSTLEIQRTEQGDSAMYLCASSLLGSRGTEAFFGQGTRLTVV.

This sequence joins TRBV5-1 and TRBJ2-1, with D unclear. The CDR3 is 16 amino acids. CDR1 is SGHRS and CDR2 is YFSETQ in the germline V gene. V lost 5 bases to trimming and J lost 0 bases, with 15 bases between them. The DNA of the CDR3 is TGCGCCAGCAGTTCACCCACTCTGGTCTCCTACAATGAGCAGTTCTTC. It codes for CASSSPTLVSYNEQFF.

This sequence joins TRBV5-1 and TRBJ2-7; D is perhaps TRBD1 (5 bases). Germline V CDR1 and CDR2: SGHRS, YFSETQ. V gave up 3 bases and J gave up 3 bases, with 16 bases separating them. The CDR3 runs to 15 residues. The CDR3 spells CASSSHRLTFYEQYF. CDR3 coding DNA: TGCGCCAGCAGCTCACACAGGTTAACTTTCTACGAGCAGTACTTC.

The rearrangement joins TRBV6-5 to TRBJ2-1, with 9 bases fitting TRBD2. V was pared by 8 bases and J by 9 bases, with 11 bases of the junction left unmatched. This CDR3 has 14 amino acids. Germline V lookup: CDR1 MNHEY, CDR2 SVGAGI. CDR3 amino acids: CASGLAGVQAEQFF. The CDR3 DNA sequence: TGTGCCAGCGGATTAGCGGGAGTCCAGGCTGAGCAGTTCTTC.

The chain uses TRBV5-1 and TRBJ2-1; no definite D call. The CDR3 runs 14 residues. Trimming pared 2 bases from V and 8 bases from J, leaving 14 bases between. Germline V gene sequence: CDR1 SGHRS, CDR2 YFSETQ. The CDR3 spells CASSLEPLQDEQFF. CDR3 DNA: TGCGCCAGCAGCTTAGAGCCCCTCCAGGATGAGCAGTTCTTC. The full variable domain, its missing parts supplied by reference TRBV5-1 and TRBJ2-1, is KAGVTQTPRYLIKTRGQQVTLSCSPISGHRSVSWYQQTPGQGLQFLFEYFSETQRNKGNFPGRFSGRQFSNSRSEMNVSTLELGDSALYLCASSLEPLQDEQFFGPGTRLTVL.

V gene TRBV19 combines with J gene TRBJ1-1; D unclear. Trimming took 9 bases from V and 3 from J, leaving 17 bases between them. CDR1 and CDR2 (germline): LNHDA, SQIVND (reference sequence). The CDR3 spans 14 residues. The CDR3 bases are TGTGCCAGCTACGACGACCTGCGGGACACTGAAGCTTTCTTT. Its protein product is CASYDDLRDTEAFF.

The gene calls are TRBV9 and TRBJ2-1; 12 positions match TRBD2. The length of the CDR3 is 16 residues. The germline CDR1 and CDR2 sequences are SGDLS and YYNGEE. V gave up 4 bases and J gave up 5 bases; unmatched junction bases: 7. CDR3 in amino acids: CASSSELAGGNNEQFF. The CDR3 nucleotides are TGTGCCAGCAGCTCGGAACTAGCGGGAGGCAACAATGAGCAGTTCTTC. Looking up the rest from reference TRBV9 and TRBJ2-1 gives the full variable domain: DSGVTQTPKHLITATGQRVTLRCSPRSGDLSVYWYQQSLDQGLQFLIQYYNGEERAKGNILERFSAQQFPDLHSELNLSSLELGDSALYFCASSSELAGGNNEQFFGPGTRLTVL.

This chain uses TRBV28 with TRBJ2-3, with 9 bases aligning to TRBD1. V shed 9 bases, J shed 4 bases, and the junction held 5 bases outside the gene matches. Germline CDR1 is MDHEN and CDR2 is SYDVKM. This CDR3 has 13 amino acids. CDR3 in amino acids: CASGDRVPDTQYF. Written as DNA, the CDR3 is TGTGCCAGTGGGGACAGGGTTCCAGATACGCAGTATTTT.

The chain has TRBV7-8 and TRBJ2-1; D remains ambiguous. The germline gives CDR1 SGHVS, CDR2 FQNEAQ. The CDR3 runs to 14 residues. Trimming removed 1 base at V and 6 bases at J, with 10 bases between. The CDR3 reads CASSLGRSANEQFF. CDR3 in DNA: TGTGCCAGCAGCTTAGGGCGGTCAGCCAATGAGCAGTTCTTC.

The rearrangement links TRBV7-9 to TRBJ2-5, with 11 bases fitting TRBD1. Germline lookup yields CDR1 SEHNR and CDR2 FQNEAQ (reference sequence). V lost 5 bases to trimming and J lost 5 bases; unmatched junction nucleotides: 10. This CDR3 comprises 16 residues. Here the CDR3 DNA reads TGTGCCAGCAGCCACCGGGACAGGGGGTTAACGGAGACCCAGTACTTC. As protein: CASSHRDRGLTETQYF.